The source of this T cell receptor beta chain is a study of cytomegalovirus exposure and HLA in healthy donors listed by TCRdb under 2017. Background for the entire study: An earlier analysis of 587 of the donors reported about 280 Gb of sequence data and some 110 million unique TCR beta sequences obtained from roughly 180 million T cells. The study combined high-throughput TCR immunosequencing, statistical association of individual TCRs with disease status, and machine learning to predict cytomegalovirus infection status. The genetic ancestry cluster associated with self-reported Caucasian donors included 65% to 90% of the roughly 360 genotyped donors. In addition to the first cohort of about 650 subjects, a separate validation cohort of over 90 different subjects was used. The later analysis used no new phenotypic data to find candidate immune exposures, relying instead on TCR beta sequences and their occurrence across donors. The study profiled the T cell repertoires of fewer than 850 subjects by immunosequencing and related them to cytomegalovirus serostatus. In a later analysis, previously published TCR beta repertoires from roughly 710 donors were re-analyzed and high-resolution HLA genotyping was added so that TCR occurrence patterns could be studied. The aim of the study was to test whether cataloging public T cell receptors could identify signatures of past pathogen exposure. The number of typed donors differed by locus: about 620-630 for A, B, C, DRB1 and DQB1; approximately 520 for DQA1; 606 for DPA1; and some 470 for DPB1. An early release that covered around 590 HLA-typed donors contained about 290 gigabases of sequencing data and roughly 84 million unique TCR sequences. Donor age, sex, ethnicity and CMV serostatus were collected together with the repertoire data. To decide whether each TCR beta V gene segment behaved as functional or pseudogenic, an earlier analysis of approximately 590 of the donors relied on high-throughput TCR beta sequencing. Both class I and class II loci were covered by HLA typing, at four-digit resolution. Every discovery cohort repertoire had been produced on one sequencing platform. A later genetic analysis took genome-wide SNP genotypes for about three fifths of the roughly 670 donors and used that subset as a discovery cohort. A handful of DR-DQ haplotypes were handled as single units for association and clustering because linkage in the cohort was strong. Among around 400 genotyped donors of the cohort, an average of roughly 230,000 unique TCR beta nucleotide sequences was sequenced per donor, of which about 18% were non-productive.

Beyond this particular receptor, the publication reports: Strong co-occurrence of HLA alleles, especially DR and DQ, made assigning TCR associations to individual alleles difficult. According to a later analysis, most CMV-associated TCR beta chains appeared to be HLA-restricted, and the HLA associations seemed to be driven largely by CMV exposure. The study gave a list of 150 to 200 TCR beta chains associated with cytomegalovirus. According to the authors, the approach could potentially be generalized to other disease states and immunological phenotypes. This cohort had only TCR beta chains sequenced, and the lack of alpha or paired-chain data limited which features could be detected. A later genetic analysis associated a missense DCLRE1C variant with V-gene and J-gene trimming of TCR beta chains, and an independent cohort replicated the association. In a later analysis, HLA-associated TCR beta chains were found to be more clonally expanded and to have lower generation probabilities than equally common non-associated chains. According to a later analysis, parvovirus B19, influenza, CMV and Epstein-Barr virus appeared linked to several top co-occurrence clusters. Some IMGT-functional V segments, including TRBV6-2 and TRBV6-3, could not be distinguished by the 87-base-pair reads and were therefore excluded. Specific HLA alleles were associated with about 17,000 TCR beta sequences at a false discovery rate of 0.05 in a later analysis. A cluster of highly shared sequence variants was judged likely to be a technical artifact of the sequencing pipeline. Approximately 18 rarely observed V segments, including chromosome 9 orphons, were excluded from the earlier analysis of approximately 600 of the donors because counts were too low. Roughly uniform sequencing depth across donors was assumed in presence/absence analyses, although this assumption may not hold. Compared with the roughly 600-donor mean, donors in an Asian-associated ancestry cluster had fewer N-insertions in productive TCRs, according to a later genetic analysis. A further reported finding was that TCR beta sequences accurately predicted the HLA-A and HLA-B alleles for most subjects in the first cohort. According to a later analysis, TCR association rates differed among HLA loci, with DRB1 alleles showing the most associated TCRs and HLA-C alleles showing the fewest. In an earlier analysis of 500 to 650 of the donors, most TCR beta V segments appeared in productive rearrangements about 87% or about 30% of the time, broadly matching IMGT annotations. Across donors, most TCR sequences were observed very rarely, whereas some public TCRs were present in many individuals. Because HLA typing was missing for some donors at each locus, association tests included only the typed subset. Three of the identified cytomegalovirus-associated TCR beta chains were confirmed in vitro to be specific for cytomegalovirus antigens. For the cohort, immune exposure information was limited to CMV serostatus. The classifier was reported to diagnose cytomegalovirus status with high specificity and sensitivity in both the original cohort and the validation cohort. Correlated functional status among segregating V segments might reflect linkage disequilibrium, but an unknown experimental factor could not be ruled out.

CDR1 is given as SGDLS and CDR2 as YYNGEE, both from the germline V gene. The CDR3, cysteine through phenylalanine, is 15 amino acids long. CDR3 DNA only is kept here, 45 bases in frame from base 1. The junction shows trimming of 4 bases on V and 9 bases on J, and the gene matches do not reach 9 bases of it. Library generation was performed with the immunoSEQ multiplex PCR assay. A mixture of 60 forward primers for TCR Vbeta segments and 13 reverse primers for TCR Jbeta segments was used in the multiplex PCR. The CDR3 region of rearranged TCR beta genes was amplified from genomic DNA with a multiplex PCR assay. The amplified TCR beta libraries were sequenced on the Illumina HiSeq System as 87-base-pair reads. The authors' pipeline ran thus. A later analysis counted approximately 74 million unique TCR beta chains across the 666 repertoires, and around 9.9 million of these chains were shared by at least two donors. Raw reads were error-corrected and collapsed into unique sequences with a nearest-neighbor algorithm that merged closely related sequences to remove PCR and sequencing errors. Alignment of CDR3 sequences to IMGT reference sequences was used to assign V, D and J gene segments. For a sequence to be retained, a match of at least six nucleotides to both a V gene segment and a J gene segment was required. A rearrangement was called productive if the CDR3 had no stop codons and remained in frame with V and J, and every other rearrangement was called non-productive. Following IMGT convention, CDR3 was defined as the stretch from the second conserved V-encoded cysteine to the conserved J-encoded phenylalanine. In an earlier analysis of some 550 of the donors, sequences lacking an unambiguous match to a single V gene segment were excluded. In an earlier analysis of about 590 of the donors, a V segment was called functional when productive rearrangements were above 56.7%, and segregating when the standard deviation between donors exceeded 5%. A statistical classification framework was developed to diagnose cytomegalovirus status using the catalog of TCR beta chain sequences. V and J gene assignment, in a later analysis, came from comparing TCR nucleotide sequences with IMGT/GENE-DB human TR gene sequences. A later analysis assigned CDR3 sequences and most-parsimonious VDJ recombination scenarios with the TCRdist pipeline. In a later analysis, each TCR beta chain was defined by its CDR3 amino acid sequence together with its V-gene family, and reads without a unique V-gene family were excluded. In a later analysis, nearly 600 highly shared, low-generation-probability nucleotide sequences were removed to address suspected cross-contamination and a sequencing artifact. A later analysis calculated a clonal expansion index for each public chain from normalized within-repertoire ranks of inferred template counts. In a later analysis, generation probabilities were computed using a VDJ recombination model fitted to out-of-frame rearrangements, and the results were checked against IGoR. In a later analysis, TCR-TCR, TCR-HLA and TCR-CMV co-occurrence was scored with hypergeometric tests, and a repertoire-size bias correction was applied to TCR pairs. To estimate false discovery rates, a later analysis permuted the HLA or CMV assignments 20 times. In a later analysis, co-occurring TCRs were grouped with DBSCAN, and TCRdist sequence similarity was added when clustering was performed within HLA-allele-positive subsets. For co-occurrence clustering, repertoires with fewer than 30,000 or more than 120,000 public chains were excluded, along with 4 to 6 repertoires with anomalous nucleotide sharing. TCRdb holds this immuneACCESS table with in-frame rearrangements only. Some clones are missing; in checked studies, unresolved V genes explain under half, and the rest has no known cause. V and J calls and clone size are given by that table; D and trimming were obtained from the DNA. This sample comprises roughly 120,000 clones, around 78% of them detected only once. The top ten hold 3.6% of the sample.

Regarding this clone: Its target antigen remains unknown. The sample holds no much larger clone one base away, and base qualities are not on file.

The cohort comprised some 680 healthy bone marrow donors. At the time of sampling, every cohort member was nominally healthy, though immune exposures that went unrecorded were likely present. The donor tested CMV seronegative and was one of the 352 seronegative cohort members. Each donor provided a peripheral blood sample, and peripheral blood mononuclear cells were used for TCR beta sequencing. The Qiagen DNeasy Blood Extraction Kit was used to extract genomic DNA from the blood cell samples. This sequence was found in a middle-aged man in good health and CMV-seronegative. Sequencing used PBMCs. The rearrangement combines TRBV9 with TRBJ2-1, with 11 middle bases fitting TRBD2. The CDR3 region has the sequence CASSLSGGAVGEQFF. The DNA reads TGTGCCAGCAGCCTTAGCGGGGGGGCCGTTGGTGAGCAGTTCTTC.